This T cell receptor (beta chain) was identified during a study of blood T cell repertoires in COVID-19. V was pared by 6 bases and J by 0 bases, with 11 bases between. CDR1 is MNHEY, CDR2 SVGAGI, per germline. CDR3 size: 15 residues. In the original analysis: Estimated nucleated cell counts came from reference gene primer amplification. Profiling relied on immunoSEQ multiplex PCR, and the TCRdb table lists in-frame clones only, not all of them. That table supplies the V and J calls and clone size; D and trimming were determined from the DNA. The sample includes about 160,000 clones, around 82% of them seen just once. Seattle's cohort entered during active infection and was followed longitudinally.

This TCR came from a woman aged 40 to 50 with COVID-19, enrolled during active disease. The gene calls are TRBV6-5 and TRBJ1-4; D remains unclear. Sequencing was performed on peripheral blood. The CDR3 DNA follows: TGTGCCAGCAGCCGCGCGGGAGCAACTAATGAAAAACTGTTTTTT. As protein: CASSRAGATNEKLFF.